This TCR beta chain came from a study of blood T cell repertoires in COVID-19. Study-wide background: COVID-19 samples collected from the United States, Italy and Spain covered acute and convalescent phases. T cells, B-cell-depleted T cells, or PBMCs provided the cDNA or gDNA that served as material.

J lost 3 bases, V lost 4 bases, and 12 bases had no gene match. The CDR3 covers 16 residues. Germline CDR1 reads SGHKS; CDR2 reads YYEKEE (reference sequence). Original processing methods: By means of reference gene primer amplification, nucleated cell counts were estimated. Libraries were prepared by immunoSEQ multiplex PCR; TCRdb keeps only in-frame clonotypes and omits some of them. The V and J calls and the clone size are those of that table, but D and trimming were determined from the DNA. This sample yields over 85,000 clones, of which about 80% are seen a single time; approximately 16% belongs to the top ten.

The chain joins TRBV5-5 to TRBJ1-2, with 7 positions matching TRBD1. This TCR was recovered from a woman of 80 years or more with active or convalescent COVID-19. The sequenced sample consisted of peripheral blood. This chain's CDR3 is CASSLGGQSVYYGYTF. In DNA, the CDR3 is TGTGCCAGCAGCCTGGGGGGACAGTCCGTCTACTATGGCTACACCTTC.